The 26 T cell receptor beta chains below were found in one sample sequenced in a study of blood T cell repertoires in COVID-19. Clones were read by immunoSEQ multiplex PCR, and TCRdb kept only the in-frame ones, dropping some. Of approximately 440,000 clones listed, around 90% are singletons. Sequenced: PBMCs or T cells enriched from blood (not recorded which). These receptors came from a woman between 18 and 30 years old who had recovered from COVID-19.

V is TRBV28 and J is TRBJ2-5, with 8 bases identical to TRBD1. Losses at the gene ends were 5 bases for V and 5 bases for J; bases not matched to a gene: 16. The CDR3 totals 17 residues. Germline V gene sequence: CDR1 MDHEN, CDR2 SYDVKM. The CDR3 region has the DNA TGTGCCAGCAGTCCAAGGCGGGGAACAGGGGGACAGGAGACCCAGTACTTC. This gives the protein CASSPRRGTGGQETQYF. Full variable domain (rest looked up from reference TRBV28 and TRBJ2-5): DVKVTQSSRYLVKRTGEKVFLECVQDMDHENMFWYRQDPGLGLRLIYFSYDVKMKEKGDIPEGYSVSREKKERFSLILESASTNQTSMYLCASSPRRGTGGQETQYFGPGTRLLVL.

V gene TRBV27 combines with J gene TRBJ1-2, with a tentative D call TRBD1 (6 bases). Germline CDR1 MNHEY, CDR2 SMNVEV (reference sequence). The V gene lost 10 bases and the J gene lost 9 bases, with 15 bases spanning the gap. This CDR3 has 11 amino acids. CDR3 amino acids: CATLGAGRYTF. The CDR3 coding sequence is TGTGCCACCCTGGGGGCAGGGCGCTACACCTTC.

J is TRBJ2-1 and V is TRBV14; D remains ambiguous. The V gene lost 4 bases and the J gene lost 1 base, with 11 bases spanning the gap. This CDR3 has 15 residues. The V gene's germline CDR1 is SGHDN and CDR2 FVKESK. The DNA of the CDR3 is TGTGCCAGCAGCCCCAGGTCAGAGTCCTACAATGAGCAGTTCTTC. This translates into CASSPRSESYNEQFF. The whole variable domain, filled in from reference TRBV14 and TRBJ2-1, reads EAGVTQFPSHSVIEKGQTVTLRCDPISGHDNLYWYRRVMGKEIKFLLHFVKESKQDESGMPNNRFLAERTGGTYSTLKVQPAELEDSGVYFCASSPRSESYNEQFFGPGTRLTVL.

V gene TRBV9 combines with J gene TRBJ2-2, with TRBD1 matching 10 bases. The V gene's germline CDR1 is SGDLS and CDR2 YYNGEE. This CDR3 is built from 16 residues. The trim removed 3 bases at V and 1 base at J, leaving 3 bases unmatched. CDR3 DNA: TGTGCCAGCAGCGCGGACAGGGGGTTGAACACCGGGGAGCTGTTTTTT. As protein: CASSADRGLNTGELFF.

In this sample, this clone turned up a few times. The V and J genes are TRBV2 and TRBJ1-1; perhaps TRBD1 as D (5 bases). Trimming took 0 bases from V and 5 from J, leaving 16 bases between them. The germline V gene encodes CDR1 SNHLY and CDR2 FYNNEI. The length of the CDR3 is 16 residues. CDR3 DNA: TGTGCCAGCAGTGAAGCGGGGCCAGCGCGGGGGACTGAAGCTTTCTTT. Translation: CASSEAGPARGTEAFF. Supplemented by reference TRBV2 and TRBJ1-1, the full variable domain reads EPEVTQTPSHQVTQMGQEVILRCVPISNHLYFYWYRQILGQKVEFLVSFYNNEISEKSEIFDDQFSVERPDGSNFTLKIRSTKLEDSAMYFCASSEAGPARGTEAFFGQGTRLTVV.

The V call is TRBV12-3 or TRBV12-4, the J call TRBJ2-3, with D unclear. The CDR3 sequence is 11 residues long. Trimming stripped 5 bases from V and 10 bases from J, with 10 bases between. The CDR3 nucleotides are TGTGCCAGCAGTCAAATTCAGGCGCAGTATTTT. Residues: CASSQIQAQYF.

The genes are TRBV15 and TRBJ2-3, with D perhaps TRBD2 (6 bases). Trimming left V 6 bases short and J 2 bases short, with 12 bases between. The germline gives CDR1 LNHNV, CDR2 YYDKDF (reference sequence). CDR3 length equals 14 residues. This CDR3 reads CATSFSRDTDTQYF. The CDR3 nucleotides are TGTGCCACCAGTTTCTCGCGGGACACAGATACGCAGTATTTT. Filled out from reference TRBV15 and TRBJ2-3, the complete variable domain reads DAMVIQNPRYQVTQFGKPVTLSCSQTLNHNVMYWYQQKSSQAPKLLFHYYDKDFNNEADTPDNFQSRRPNTSFCFLDIRSPGLGDTAMYLCATSFSRDTDTQYFGPGTRLTVL.

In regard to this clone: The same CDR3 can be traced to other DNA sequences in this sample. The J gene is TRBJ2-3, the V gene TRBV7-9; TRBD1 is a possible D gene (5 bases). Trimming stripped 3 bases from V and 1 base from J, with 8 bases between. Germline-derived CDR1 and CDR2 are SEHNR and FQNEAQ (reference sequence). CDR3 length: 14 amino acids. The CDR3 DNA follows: TGTGCCAGCAGCTTTGGGGCCGGCACAGATACGCAGTATTTT. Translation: CASSFGAGTDTQYF.

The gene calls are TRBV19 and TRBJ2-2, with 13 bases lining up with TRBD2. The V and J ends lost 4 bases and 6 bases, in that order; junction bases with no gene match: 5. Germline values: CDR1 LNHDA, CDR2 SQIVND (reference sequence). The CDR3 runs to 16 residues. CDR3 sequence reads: CASSTLAGGLAGELFF. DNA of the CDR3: TGTGCCAGTAGTACACTAGCGGGGGGGCTAGCCGGGGAGCTGTTTTTT.

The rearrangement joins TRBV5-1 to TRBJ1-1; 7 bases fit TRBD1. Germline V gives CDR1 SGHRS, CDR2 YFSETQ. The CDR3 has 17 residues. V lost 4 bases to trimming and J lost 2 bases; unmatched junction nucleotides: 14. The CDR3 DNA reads TGCGCCAGCAGCCGAGGGGTTTCGGGACAGATAAACACTGAAGCTTTCTTT. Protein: CASSRGVSGQINTEAFF.

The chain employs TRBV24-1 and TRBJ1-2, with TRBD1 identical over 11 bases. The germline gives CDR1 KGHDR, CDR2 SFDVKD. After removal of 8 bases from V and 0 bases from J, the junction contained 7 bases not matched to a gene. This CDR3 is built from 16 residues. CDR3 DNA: TGTGCCACCATATGGACAGGGGGCAAAGCTAACTATGGCTACACCTTC. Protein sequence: CATIWTGGKANYGYTF.

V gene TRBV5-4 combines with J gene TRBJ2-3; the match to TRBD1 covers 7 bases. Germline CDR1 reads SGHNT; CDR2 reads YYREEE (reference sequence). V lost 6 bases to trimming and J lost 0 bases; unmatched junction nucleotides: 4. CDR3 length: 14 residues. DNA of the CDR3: TGTGCCAGCAACGACAGGGCTAGCACAGATACGCAGTATTTT. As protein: CASNDRASTDTQYF.

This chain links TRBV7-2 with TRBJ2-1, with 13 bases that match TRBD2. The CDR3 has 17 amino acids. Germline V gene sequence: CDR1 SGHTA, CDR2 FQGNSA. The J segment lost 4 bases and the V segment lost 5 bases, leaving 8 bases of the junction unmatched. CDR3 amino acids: CASSAGLAGVGYNEQFF. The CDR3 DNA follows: TGTGCCAGCAGCGCCGGACTAGCGGGGGTTGGGTACAATGAGCAGTTCTTC.

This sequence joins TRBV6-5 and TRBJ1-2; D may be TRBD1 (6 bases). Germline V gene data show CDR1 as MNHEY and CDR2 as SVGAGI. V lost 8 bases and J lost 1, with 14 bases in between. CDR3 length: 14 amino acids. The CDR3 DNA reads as TGTGCCAGCTCAAGGACAGCCAGTAACTATGGCTACACCTTC. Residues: CASSRTASNYGYTF.

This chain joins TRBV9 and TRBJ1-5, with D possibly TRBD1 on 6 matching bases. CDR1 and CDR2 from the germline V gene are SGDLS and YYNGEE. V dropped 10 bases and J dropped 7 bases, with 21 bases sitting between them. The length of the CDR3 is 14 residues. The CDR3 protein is CARGGGRGGQPQHF. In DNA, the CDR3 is TGTGCCCGCGGGGGGGGCAGGGGAGGCCAGCCCCAGCATTTT.

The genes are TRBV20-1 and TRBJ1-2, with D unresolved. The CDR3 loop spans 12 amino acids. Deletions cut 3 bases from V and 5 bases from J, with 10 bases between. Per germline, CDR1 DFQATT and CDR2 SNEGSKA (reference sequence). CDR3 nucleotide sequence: TGCAGTGCTAGTTCTCCGGGATATGGCTACACCTTC. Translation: CSASSPGYGYTF.

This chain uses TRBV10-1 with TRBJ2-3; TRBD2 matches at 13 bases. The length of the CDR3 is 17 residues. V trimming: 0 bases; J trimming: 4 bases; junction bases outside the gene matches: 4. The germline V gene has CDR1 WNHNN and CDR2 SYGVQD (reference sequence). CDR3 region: CASSESTSGGAPDTQYF. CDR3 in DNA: TGCGCCAGCAGTGAGTCTACTAGCGGGGGGGCCCCAGATACGCAGTATTTT.

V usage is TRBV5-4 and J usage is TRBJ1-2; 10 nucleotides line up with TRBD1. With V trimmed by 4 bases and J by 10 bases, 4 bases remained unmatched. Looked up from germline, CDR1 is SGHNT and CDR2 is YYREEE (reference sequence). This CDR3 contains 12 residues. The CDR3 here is CASSGDRGIYTF. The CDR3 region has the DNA TGTGCCAGCAGCGGGGACAGGGGTATCTACACCTTC.

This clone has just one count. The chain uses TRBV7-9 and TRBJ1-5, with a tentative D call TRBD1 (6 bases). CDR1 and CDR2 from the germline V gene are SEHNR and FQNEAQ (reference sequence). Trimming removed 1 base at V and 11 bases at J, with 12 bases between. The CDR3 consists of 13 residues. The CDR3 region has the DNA TGTGCCAGCAGCTTAGAGGGGGTACTAGCCCAGCATTTT. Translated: CASSLEGVLAQHF.

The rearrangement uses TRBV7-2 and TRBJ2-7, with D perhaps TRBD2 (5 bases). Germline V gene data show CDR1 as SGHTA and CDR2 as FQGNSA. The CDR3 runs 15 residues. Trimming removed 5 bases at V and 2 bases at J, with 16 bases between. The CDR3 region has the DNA TGTGCCAGCAGCAGGTCGGGCGGGCGTACCTACGAGCAGTACTTC. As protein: CASSRSGGRTYEQYF. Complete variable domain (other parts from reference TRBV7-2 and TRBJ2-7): GAGVSQSPSNKVTEKGKDVELRCDPISGHTALYWYRQSLGQGLEFLIYFQGNSAPDKSGLPSDRFSAERTGGSVSTLTIQRTQQEDSAVYLCASSRSGGRTYEQYFGPGTRLTVT.

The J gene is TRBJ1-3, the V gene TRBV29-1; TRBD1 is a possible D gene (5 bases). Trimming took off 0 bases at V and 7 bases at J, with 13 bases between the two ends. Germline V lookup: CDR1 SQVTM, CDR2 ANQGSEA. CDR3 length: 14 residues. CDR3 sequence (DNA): TGCAGCGTTGAAGAGGGGGGTCGGGGGAACACCATATATTTT. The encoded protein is CSVEEGGRGNTIYF.

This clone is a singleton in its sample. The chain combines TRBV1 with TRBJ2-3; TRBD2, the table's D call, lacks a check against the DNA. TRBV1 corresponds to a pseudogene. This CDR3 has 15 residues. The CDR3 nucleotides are TGCACCAGCTTTGAGGCGGGGGGGTGGATTGATACGCAGTATTTT. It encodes CTSFEAGGWIDTQYF.

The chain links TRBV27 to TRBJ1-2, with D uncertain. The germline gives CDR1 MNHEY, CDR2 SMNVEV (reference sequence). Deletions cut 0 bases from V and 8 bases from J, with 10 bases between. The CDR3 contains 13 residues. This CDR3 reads CASSLSSAQGYTF. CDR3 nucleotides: TGTGCCAGCAGTTTATCTTCCGCGCAAGGCTACACCTTC.

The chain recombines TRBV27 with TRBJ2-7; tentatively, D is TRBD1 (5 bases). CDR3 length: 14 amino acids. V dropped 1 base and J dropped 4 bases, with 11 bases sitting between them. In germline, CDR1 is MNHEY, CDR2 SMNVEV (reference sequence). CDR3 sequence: CASSLYPGMYEQYF. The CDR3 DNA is TGTGCCAGCAGTTTATATCCAGGGATGTACGAGCAGTACTTC.

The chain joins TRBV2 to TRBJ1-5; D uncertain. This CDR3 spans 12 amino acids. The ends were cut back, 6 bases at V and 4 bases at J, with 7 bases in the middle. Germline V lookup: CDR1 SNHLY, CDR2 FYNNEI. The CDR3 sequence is CASRAGNQPQHF. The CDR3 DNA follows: TGTGCCAGCAGGGCGGGAAATCAGCCCCAGCATTTT. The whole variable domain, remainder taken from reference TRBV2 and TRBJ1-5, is EPEVTQTPSHQVTQMGQEVILRCVPISNHLYFYWYRQILGQKVEFLVSFYNNEISEKSEIFDDQFSVERPDGSNFTLKIRSTKLEDSAMYFCASRAGNQPQHFGDGTRLSIL.

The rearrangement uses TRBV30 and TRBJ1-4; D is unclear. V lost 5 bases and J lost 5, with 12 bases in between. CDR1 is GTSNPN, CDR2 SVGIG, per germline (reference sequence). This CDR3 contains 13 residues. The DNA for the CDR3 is TGTGCCTGGTCGCGGCGATTCAATGAAAAACTGTTTTTT. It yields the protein CAWSRRFNEKLFF.